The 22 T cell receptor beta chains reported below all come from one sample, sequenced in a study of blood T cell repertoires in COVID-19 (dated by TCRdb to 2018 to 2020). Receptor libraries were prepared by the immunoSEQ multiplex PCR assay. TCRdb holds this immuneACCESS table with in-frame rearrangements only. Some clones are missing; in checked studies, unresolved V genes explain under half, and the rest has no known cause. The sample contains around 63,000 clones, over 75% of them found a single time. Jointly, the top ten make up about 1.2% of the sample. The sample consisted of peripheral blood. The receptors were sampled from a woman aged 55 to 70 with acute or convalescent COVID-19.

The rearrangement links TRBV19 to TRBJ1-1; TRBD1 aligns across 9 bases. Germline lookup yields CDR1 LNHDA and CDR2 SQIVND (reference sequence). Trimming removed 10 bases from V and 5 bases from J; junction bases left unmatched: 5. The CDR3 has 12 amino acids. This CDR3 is CATQGAGTEAFF. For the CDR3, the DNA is TGTGCCACACAGGGGGCGGGTACTGAAGCTTTCTTT.

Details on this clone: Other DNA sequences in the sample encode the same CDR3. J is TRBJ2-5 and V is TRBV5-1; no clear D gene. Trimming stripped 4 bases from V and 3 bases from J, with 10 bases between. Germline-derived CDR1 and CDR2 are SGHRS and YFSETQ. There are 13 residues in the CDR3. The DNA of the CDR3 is TGCGCCAGCAGCCTGGTCCCTAAAGAGACCCAGTACTTC. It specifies CASSLVPKETQYF. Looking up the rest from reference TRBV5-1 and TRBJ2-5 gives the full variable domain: KAGVTQTPRYLIKTRGQQVTLSCSPISGHRSVSWYQQTPGQGLQFLFEYFSETQRNKGNFPGRFSGRQFSNSRSEMNVSTLELGDSALYLCASSLVPKETQYFGPGTRLLVL.

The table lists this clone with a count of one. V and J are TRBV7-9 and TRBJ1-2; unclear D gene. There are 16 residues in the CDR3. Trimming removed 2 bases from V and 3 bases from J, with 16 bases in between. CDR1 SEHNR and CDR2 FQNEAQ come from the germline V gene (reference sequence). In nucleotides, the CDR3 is TGTGCCAGCAGCTTAACTCTGGCTGTCGCGGACTATGGCTACACCTTC. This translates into CASSLTLAVADYGYTF.

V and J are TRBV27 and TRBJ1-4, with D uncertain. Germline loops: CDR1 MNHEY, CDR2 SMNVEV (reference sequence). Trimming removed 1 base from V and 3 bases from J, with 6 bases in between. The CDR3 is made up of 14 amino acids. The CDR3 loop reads CASSLFGPNEKLFF. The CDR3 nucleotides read TGTGCCAGCAGTTTATTTGGCCCTAATGAAAAACTGTTTTTT.

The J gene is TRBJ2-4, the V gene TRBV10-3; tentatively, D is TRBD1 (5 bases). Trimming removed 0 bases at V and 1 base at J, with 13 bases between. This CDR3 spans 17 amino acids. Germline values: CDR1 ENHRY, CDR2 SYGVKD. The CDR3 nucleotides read TGTGCCATCAGTGAGTCGTCAGGGATTTGGGCCAAAAACATTCAGTACTTC. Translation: CAISESSGIWAKNIQYF.

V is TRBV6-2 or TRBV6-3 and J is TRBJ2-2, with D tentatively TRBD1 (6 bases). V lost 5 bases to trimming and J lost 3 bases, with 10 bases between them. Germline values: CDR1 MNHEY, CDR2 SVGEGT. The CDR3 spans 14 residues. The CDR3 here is CASSQGLDTGELFF. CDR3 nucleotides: TGTGCCAGCAGTCAGGGGTTGGACACCGGGGAGCTGTTTTTT.

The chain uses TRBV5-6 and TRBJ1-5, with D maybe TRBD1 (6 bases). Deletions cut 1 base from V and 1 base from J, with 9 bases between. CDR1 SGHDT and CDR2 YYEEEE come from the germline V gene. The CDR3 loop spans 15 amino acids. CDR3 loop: CASSLRGNSNQPQHF. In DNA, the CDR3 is TGTGCCAGCAGCTTGAGGGGGAACAGCAATCAGCCCCAGCATTTT.

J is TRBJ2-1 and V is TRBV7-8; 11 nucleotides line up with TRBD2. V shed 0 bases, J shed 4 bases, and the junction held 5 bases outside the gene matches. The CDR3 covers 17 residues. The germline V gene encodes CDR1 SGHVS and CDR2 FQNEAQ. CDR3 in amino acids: CASSLAWTSGLYNEQFF. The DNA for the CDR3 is TGTGCCAGCAGCTTAGCTTGGACTAGCGGGTTGTACAATGAGCAGTTCTTC.

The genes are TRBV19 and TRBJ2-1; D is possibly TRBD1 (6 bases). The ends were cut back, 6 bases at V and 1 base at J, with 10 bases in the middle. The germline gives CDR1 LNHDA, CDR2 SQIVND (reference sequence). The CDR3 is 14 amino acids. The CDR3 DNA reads TGTGCCAGTAGGGGCCAGGGGTCCTACAATGAGCAGTTCTTC. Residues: CASRGQGSYNEQFF.

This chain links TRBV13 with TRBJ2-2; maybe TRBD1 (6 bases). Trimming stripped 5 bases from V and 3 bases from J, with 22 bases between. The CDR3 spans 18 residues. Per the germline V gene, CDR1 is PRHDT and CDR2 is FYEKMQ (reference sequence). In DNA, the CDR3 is TGTGCCAGCAGCCCCCTTGGCCCTCAGGGGTGGGACACCGGGGAGCTGTTTTTT. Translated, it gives CASSPLGPQGWDTGELFF.

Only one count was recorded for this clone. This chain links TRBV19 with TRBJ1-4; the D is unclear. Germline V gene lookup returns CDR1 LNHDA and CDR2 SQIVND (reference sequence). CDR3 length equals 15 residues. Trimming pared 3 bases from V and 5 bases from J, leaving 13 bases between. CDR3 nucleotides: TGTGCCAGTAGTATGTGGGCAGGCGTAAATGAAAAACTGTTTTTT. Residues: CASSMWAGVNEKLFF.

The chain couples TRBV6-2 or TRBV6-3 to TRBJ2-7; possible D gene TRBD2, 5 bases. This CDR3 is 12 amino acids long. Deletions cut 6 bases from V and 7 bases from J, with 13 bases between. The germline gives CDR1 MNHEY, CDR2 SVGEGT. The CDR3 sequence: CASSRLGGEQYV. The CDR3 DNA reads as TGTGCCAGCAGCCGACTGGGCGGGGAGCAGTACGTC.

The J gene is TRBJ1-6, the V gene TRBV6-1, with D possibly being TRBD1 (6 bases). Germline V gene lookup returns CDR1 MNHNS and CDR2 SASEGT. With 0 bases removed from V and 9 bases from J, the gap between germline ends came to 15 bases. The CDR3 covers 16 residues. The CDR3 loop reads CASSEANRVFGSPLHF. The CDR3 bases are TGTGCCAGCAGTGAAGCCAACAGGGTCTTCGGTTCACCCCTCCACTTT.

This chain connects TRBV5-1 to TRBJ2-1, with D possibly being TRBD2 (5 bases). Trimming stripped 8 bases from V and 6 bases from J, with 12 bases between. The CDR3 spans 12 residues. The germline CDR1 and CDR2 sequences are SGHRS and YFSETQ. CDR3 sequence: CASSAMINEQFF. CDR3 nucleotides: TGCGCCAGTAGCGCTATGATCAATGAGCAGTTCTTC.

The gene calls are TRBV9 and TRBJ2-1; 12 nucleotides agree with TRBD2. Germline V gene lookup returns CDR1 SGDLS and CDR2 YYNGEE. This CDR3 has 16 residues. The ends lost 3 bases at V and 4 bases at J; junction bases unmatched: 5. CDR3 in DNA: TGTGCCAGCAGCGCCTCAACTAGCGGGGGGTACAATGAGCAGTTCTTC. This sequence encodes CASSASTSGGYNEQFF.

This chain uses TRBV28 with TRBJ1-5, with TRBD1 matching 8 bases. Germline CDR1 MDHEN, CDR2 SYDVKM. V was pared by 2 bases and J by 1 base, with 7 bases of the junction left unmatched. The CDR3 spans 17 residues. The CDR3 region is CASSLHGQGKSNQPQHF. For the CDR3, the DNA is TGTGCCAGCAGTTTACACGGACAGGGCAAGAGCAATCAGCCCCAGCATTTT.

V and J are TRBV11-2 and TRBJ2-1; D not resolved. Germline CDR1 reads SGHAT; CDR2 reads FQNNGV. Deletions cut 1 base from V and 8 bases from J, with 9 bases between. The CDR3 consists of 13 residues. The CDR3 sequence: CASSLVGVYEQFF. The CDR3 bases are TGTGCCAGCAGCTTAGTGGGCGTTTATGAGCAGTTCTTC.

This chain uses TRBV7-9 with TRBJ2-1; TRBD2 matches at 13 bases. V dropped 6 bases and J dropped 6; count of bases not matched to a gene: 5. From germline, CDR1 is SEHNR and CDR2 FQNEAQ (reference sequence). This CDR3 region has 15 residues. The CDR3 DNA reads TGTGCCAGCAGGTCGGGACTAGCGGGACCCAATGAGCAGTTCTTC. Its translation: CASRSGLAGPNEQFF. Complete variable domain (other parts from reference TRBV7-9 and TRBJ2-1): DTGVSQNPRHKITKRGQNVTFRCDPISEHNRLYWYRQTLGQGPEFLTYFQNEAQLEKSRLLSDRFSAERPKGSFSTLEIQRTEQGDSAMYLCASRSGLAGPNEQFFGPGTRLTVL.

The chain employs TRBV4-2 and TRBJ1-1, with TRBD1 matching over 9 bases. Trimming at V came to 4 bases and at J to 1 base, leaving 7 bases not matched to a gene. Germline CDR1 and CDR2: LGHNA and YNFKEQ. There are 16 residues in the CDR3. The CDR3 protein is CASSPFTGGGNTEAFF. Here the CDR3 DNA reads TGTGCCAGCAGCCCGTTTACAGGGGGCGGGAACACTGAAGCTTTCTTT.

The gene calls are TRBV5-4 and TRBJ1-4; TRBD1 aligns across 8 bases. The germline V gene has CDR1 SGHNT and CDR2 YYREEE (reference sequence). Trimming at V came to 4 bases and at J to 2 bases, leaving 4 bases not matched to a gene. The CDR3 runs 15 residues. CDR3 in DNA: TGTGCCAGCAGCGAGGACAGGGCGACTAATGAAAAACTGTTTTTT. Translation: CASSEDRATNEKLFF. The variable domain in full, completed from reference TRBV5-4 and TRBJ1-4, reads ETGVTQSPTHLIKTRGQQVTLRCSSQSGHNTVSWYQQALGQGPQFIFQYYREEENGRGNFPPRFSGLQFPNYSSELNVNALELDDSALYLCASSEDRATNEKLFFGSGTQLSVL.

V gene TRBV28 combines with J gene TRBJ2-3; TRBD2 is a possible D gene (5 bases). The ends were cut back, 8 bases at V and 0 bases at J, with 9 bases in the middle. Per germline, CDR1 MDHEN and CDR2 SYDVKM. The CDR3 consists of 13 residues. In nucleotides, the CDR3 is TGTGCCAGCTGGGCGGGTAGCACAGATACGCAGTATTTT. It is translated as CASWAGSTDTQYF.

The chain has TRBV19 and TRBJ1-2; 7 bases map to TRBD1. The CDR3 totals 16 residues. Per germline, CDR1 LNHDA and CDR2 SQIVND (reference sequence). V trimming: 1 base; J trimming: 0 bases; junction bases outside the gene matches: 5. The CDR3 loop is CASSIATGTANYGYTF. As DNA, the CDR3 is TGTGCCAGTAGTATAGCAACCGGGACAGCTAACTATGGCTACACCTTC.